This T cell receptor (beta chain) comes out of a study of neurological immune-mediated disorders. This clonotype was observed at least ten times. TCRdb fed the 5' RACE reads into MiXCR, producing one record per CDR3 protein. Here the sample spans 35,000 to 40,000 distinct CDR3 sequences, 11% being singletons. Sample: CD4+ T cells from blood. The sequence was collected from a woman under 40 with HTLV-1-associated myelopathy (HAM/TSP).

CDR3 in DNA: TGTGCCAGCAGCTTTAGGTCATTGGAGGGAGGAAATCAGCCCCAGCATTTT. Protein sequence: CASSFRSLEGGNQPQHF. V gene TRBV5-5 combines with J gene TRBJ1-5; D not resolved. CDR1 and CDR2 (germline): SGHKS, YYEKEE (reference sequence). There are 17 residues in the CDR3. V was shortened by 2 bases and J by 4 bases, with 19 bases between the two germline ends.